This T cell receptor beta chain was profiled in a study of molecular identifiers for immune sequencing clone quantification. TCRdb ran MiXCR on the PCR reads and lists one entry per CDR3 protein. The table includes more than 250,000 distinct CDR3 sequences, over 20% detected once. Regarding this clonotype: This could be a read error, since a much larger clone is one nucleotide away. A read error is likely, as this CDR3 ends without the conserved phenylalanine or tryptophan.

From about 20,000 to 1,000,000 sorted cells, naive CD8 libraries were generated with 10%, 30% or 50% RNA. What was sequenced was naive CD8+ T cells from blood, with Jurkat cell RNA spiked in. As to subset: FACS-sorted CD8+CD4-CCR7+CD45RA+ naive T cells. The receptor was isolated from a human donor in good health. Some libraries in this study had Jurkat cell RNA spiked in.

CDR3 in amino acids: CASSQGYRAHEQYL. The CDR3 region has the DNA TGTGCCAGCAGCCAGGGCTACAGGGCCCACGAGCAGTACCTC. The chain joins TRBV14 to TRBJ2-7, with D possibly being TRBD1 (6 bases). In germline, CDR1 is SGHDN, CDR2 FVKESK. This CDR3 spans 14 amino acids. Trimming removed 3 bases at V and 5 bases at J, with 14 bases between.